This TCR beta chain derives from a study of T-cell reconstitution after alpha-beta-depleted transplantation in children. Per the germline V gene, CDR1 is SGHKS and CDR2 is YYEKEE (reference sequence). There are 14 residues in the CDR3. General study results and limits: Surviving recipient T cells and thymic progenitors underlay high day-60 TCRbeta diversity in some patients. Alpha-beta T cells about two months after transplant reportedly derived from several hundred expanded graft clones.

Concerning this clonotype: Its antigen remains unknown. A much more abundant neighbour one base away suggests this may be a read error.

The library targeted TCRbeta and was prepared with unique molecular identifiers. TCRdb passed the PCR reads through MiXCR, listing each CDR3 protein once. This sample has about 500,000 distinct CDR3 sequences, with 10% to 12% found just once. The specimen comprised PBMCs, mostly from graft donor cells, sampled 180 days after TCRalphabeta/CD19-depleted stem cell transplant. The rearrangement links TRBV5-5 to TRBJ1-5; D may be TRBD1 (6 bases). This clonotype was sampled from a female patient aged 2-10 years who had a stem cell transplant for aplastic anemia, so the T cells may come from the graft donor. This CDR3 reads CASSLAGLGQPRHF. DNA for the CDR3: TGTGCCAGCAGCTTGGCCGGGCTAGGACAGCCCCGGCATTTT. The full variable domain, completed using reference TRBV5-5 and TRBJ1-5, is DAGVTQSPTHLIKTRGQQVTLRCSPISGHKSVSWYQQVLGQGPQFIFQYYEKEERGRGNFPDRFSARQFPNYSSELNVNALLLGDSALYLCASSLAGLGQPRHFGDGTRLSIL.